This TCR beta chain is drawn from a study of control samples from healthy donors and cancer patients. The CDR3 runs 15 residues. CDR1 and CDR2 from the germline V gene are SGHTS and YDEGEE. V was trimmed by 2 bases and J by 7 bases, leaving 16 bases between them. Generated by immunoSEQ multiplex PCR, the TCRdb table keeps only in-frame clones and is missing some. This table holds approximately 100,000 clones, more than 75% found once. Sequences were obtained from blood. This sequence joins TRBV5-8 and TRBJ2-1; D gene ambiguous. This sequence originates from a woman aged 40 to 50 in good health. The CDR3 DNA is TGTGCCAGCAGCTTTGCGGCTGCTGTGATGAATGAGCAGTTCTTC. Residues: CASSFAAAVMNEQFF.